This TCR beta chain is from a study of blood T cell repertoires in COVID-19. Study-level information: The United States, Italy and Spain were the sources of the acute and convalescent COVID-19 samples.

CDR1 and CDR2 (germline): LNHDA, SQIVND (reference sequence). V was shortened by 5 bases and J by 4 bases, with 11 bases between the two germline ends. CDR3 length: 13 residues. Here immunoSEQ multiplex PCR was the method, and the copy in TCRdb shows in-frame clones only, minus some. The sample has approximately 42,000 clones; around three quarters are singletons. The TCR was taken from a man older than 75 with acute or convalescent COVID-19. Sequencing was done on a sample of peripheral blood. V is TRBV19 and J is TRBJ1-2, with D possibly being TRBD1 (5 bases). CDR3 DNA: TGTGCCAGTAGTTCGACAGCCCTCTATGGCTACACCTTC. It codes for CASSSTALYGYTF.